Presented here are 18 T cell receptor beta chains from one specimen sequenced in a study of metastatic and nonmetastatic thyroid tumors. No patient had received any treatment before thyroid surgery. TCRdb re-called clones via MiXCR from the PCR reads. The sample lists about 35,000 clones; 15% to 20% were seen once. Sequenced input: blood. The receptors shown here come from a female donor with papillary thyroid cancer or a benign thyroid nodule (not recorded which). Some clones in this sample may be carry-over from other donors' samples.

This clone was seen many times. The chain links TRBV14 to TRBJ2-2; no firm D call. Trimming pared 8 bases from V and 6 bases from J, leaving 13 bases between. This CDR3 comprises 13 residues. Germline values: CDR1 SGHDN, CDR2 FVKESK. The CDR3 DNA is TGTGCCAGCCCCTTTTTGTACGCCGGGGAGCTGTTTTTT. Translating it yields CASPFLYAGELFF.

In the case of this clone: A read error may be the cause here, since a much bigger clone is one base away. V gene TRBV5-4 combines with J gene TRBJ2-1; D gene unclear. Germline V gene sequence: CDR1 SGHNT, CDR2 YYREEE (reference sequence). The CDR3 sequence is 13 residues long. DNA of the CDR3: TGTGCCAGCAGCTTGATGGCCTACAATGAGCATTTCTTC. Residues: CASSLMAYNEHFF. The whole variable domain, remainder taken from reference TRBV5-4 and TRBJ2-1, is ETGVTQSPTHLIKTRGQQVTLRCSSQSGHNTVSWYQQALGQGPQFIFQYYREEENGRGNFPPRFSGLQFPNYSSELNVNALELDDSALYLCASSLMAYNEHFFGPGTRLTVL.

This clone was picked up a small number of times. The V call is TRBV6-1, the J call TRBJ1-5; a weak D match, TRBD1 (6 bases). Trimming pared 5 bases from V and 6 bases from J, leaving 17 bases between. Looked up from germline, CDR1 is MNHNS and CDR2 is SASEGT. The CDR3 contains 15 residues. CDR3 sequence reads: CASSLDRSFCQPQHF. CDR3 bases: TGTGCCAGCAGTCTTGACAGGTCCTTCTGTCAGCCCCAGCATTTT.

This clone was detected many times. This sequence joins TRBV28 and TRBJ2-3; no definite D call. V lost 6 bases and J lost 0, with 16 bases in between. Germline V CDR1 and CDR2: MDHEN, SYDVKM. The CDR3 is 16 residues long. The CDR3 DNA is TGTGCCAGCAGGGAGCCTCGAACCTATAGCACAGATACGCAGTATTTT. Translation: CASREPRTYSTDTQYF.

This clone was counted at least ten times. The chain recombines TRBV6-4 with TRBJ1-5, with D perhaps TRBD1 (5 bases). Trimming removed 7 bases at V and 5 bases at J, with 9 bases between. This CDR3 is 12 amino acids long. Germline loops: CDR1 MRHNA, CDR2 SNTAGT. The CDR3 DNA follows: TGTGCCAGCACCCAGGGTTATCAGCCCCAGCATTTT. Translation gives CASTQGYQPQHF.

This clone came up a few times. The chain joins TRBV6-5 to TRBJ2-1; 8 positions match TRBD2. CDR1 is MNHEY and CDR2 is SVGAGI in the germline V gene. With 2 bases clipped from V and 6 bases from J, the junction kept 9 bases outside the gene matches. The CDR3 totals 16 residues. CDR3 protein: CASSYLHLAGRNEQFF. The CDR3 bases are TGTGCCAGCAGTTACCTACATCTAGCGGGCCGCAATGAGCAGTTCTTC.

This clone has at least ten counts. The sample contains more than one DNA sequence encoding this CDR3. V gene TRBV7-2 combines with J gene TRBJ1-1, with D possibly TRBD1 on 5 matching bases. The V gene's germline CDR1 is SGHTA and CDR2 FQGNSA. The CDR3 runs 14 residues. V dropped 5 bases and J dropped 1 base, with 11 bases sitting between them. The CDR3 protein is CASSAGGGNTEAFF. CDR3 sequence (DNA): TGTGCCAGCAGCGCGGGGGGGGGGAACACTGAAGCTTTCTTT.

This clone appeared a few times. This chain uses TRBV28 with TRBJ1-2, with D unclear. V lost 8 bases and J 2 bases, leaving 9 bases between the germline ends. In germline, CDR1 is MDHEN, CDR2 SYDVKM. The CDR3 covers 12 residues. The CDR3 DNA follows: TGTGCCAGCTCGGTACACAACTATGGCTACACCTTC. It encodes CASSVHNYGYTF.

In this sample, this clone turned up many times. The V call is TRBV20-1, the J call TRBJ2-7; 10 bases match TRBD2. V dropped 6 bases and J dropped 4; count of bases not matched to a gene: 12. Per germline, CDR1 DFQATT and CDR2 SNEGSKA (reference sequence). The CDR3 totals 15 residues. CDR3 sequence reads: CSATTMASGSYEQYF. CDR3 bases: TGCAGTGCCACCACAATGGCTAGCGGGAGTTACGAGCAGTACTTC.

This clone was seen ten or more times. The chain carries TRBV9 and TRBJ2-7, with a possible D match to TRBD2 (6 bases). Trimming cost V 4 bases and J 5 bases, with 16 bases left between them. The CDR3 is 14 residues long. The germline V gene has CDR1 SGDLS and CDR2 YYNGEE. CDR3 region: CASSPGRGIHEQYF. CDR3 in DNA: TGTGCCAGCAGCCCCGGACGGGGGATACACGAGCAGTACTTC.

The chain links TRBV6-6 to TRBJ2-7, with D perhaps TRBD2 (5 bases). V lost 2 bases, J lost 0 bases, and 20 bases lay in between. There are 18 residues in the CDR3. Germline CDR1 reads MNHNY; CDR2 reads SVGAGI (reference sequence). DNA for the CDR3: TGTGCCAGCAGTTACCAGCCCCGGTGGACTCTTAGCTCCTACGAGCAGTACTTC. Amino acids: CASSYQPRWTLSSYEQYF.

This clone appeared many times. This sequence joins TRBV11-2 and TRBJ2-3; 14 bases line up with TRBD2. The CDR3 covers 17 residues. Per the germline V gene, CDR1 is SGHAT and CDR2 is FQNNGV. The trim removed 1 base at V and 5 bases at J, leaving 5 bases unmatched. CDR3 region: CASSLGLAGGPQDTQYF. As DNA, the CDR3 is TGTGCCAGCAGCTTAGGACTAGCGGGAGGGCCCCAAGATACGCAGTATTTT.

This clone has at least ten counts. The rearrangement links TRBV18 to TRBJ1-6; no definite D call. The CDR3 contains 16 residues. Germline loops: CDR1 KGHSH, CDR2 LQKENI. The V end was cut by 6 bases, the J end by 8 bases, with 20 bases between. CDR3 sequence: CASSSTSSSWDSPLHF. The CDR3 DNA is TGTGCCAGCTCGTCGACAAGTTCCAGCTGGGATTCACCCCTCCACTTT.

Comment on this clone: Other DNA sequences in this sample translate to the same CDR3. The chain uses TRBV28 and TRBJ2-2, with D uncertain. V lost 5 bases, J lost 5 bases, and 12 bases lay in between. CDR3 length equals 14 residues. Germline V gene data show CDR1 as MDHEN and CDR2 as SYDVKM. In DNA, the CDR3 is TGTGCCAGCAGTGCCGGTACTATTACCGGGGAGCTGTTTTTT. This gives the protein CASSAGTITGELFF.

The table lists this clone with many counts. This sequence joins TRBV20-1 and TRBJ2-1, with 8 positions matching TRBD2. This CDR3 has 13 amino acids. The germline V gene has CDR1 DFQATT and CDR2 SNEGSKA (reference sequence). J lost 6 bases, V lost 5 bases, and 6 bases had no gene match. The DNA for the CDR3 is TGCAGTGCTTCTAGCGGGCTGGGCAATGAGCAGTTCTTC. Its protein is CSASSGLGNEQFF.

The J gene is TRBJ1-2, the V gene TRBV30, with D possibly matching TRBD1 (6 bases). Germline CDR1 reads GTSNPN; CDR2 reads SVGIG (reference sequence). The CDR3 is made up of 13 amino acids. Trimming cost V 3 bases and J 3 bases, with 11 bases left between them. The CDR3 DNA reads TGTGCCTGGAGAACAGGGAAACACTATGGCTACACCTTC. This translates into CAWRTGKHYGYTF. Combining the CDR3 with reference TRBV30 and TRBJ1-2 gives the whole variable domain SQTIHQWPATLVQPVGSPLSLECTVEGTSNPNLYWYRQAAGRGLQLLFYSVGIGQISSEVPQNLSASRPQDRQFILSSKKLLLSDSGFYLCAWRTGKHYGYTFGSGTRLTVV.

The chain links TRBV19 to TRBJ2-3; D gene unclear. The CDR3 is 13 amino acids. The ends were cut back, 7 bases at V and 7 bases at J, with 15 bases in the middle. Looked up from germline, CDR1 is LNHDA and CDR2 is SQIVND (reference sequence). CDR3 loop: CASIIGLSYTQYF. Here the CDR3 DNA reads TGTGCCAGTATTATTGGGCTCTCATATACGCAGTATTTT.

This clone was seen at least ten times. The chain carries TRBV19 and TRBJ2-1; maybe TRBD1 (6 bases). The V and J ends lost 5 bases and 3 bases respectively, with 17 bases between them. Per germline, CDR1 LNHDA and CDR2 SQIVND (reference sequence). The CDR3 covers 16 residues. The CDR3 nucleotides read TGTGCCAGTAGTCTATCCCCGACCAGGGGCTACAATGAGCAGTTCTTC. It yields the protein CASSLSPTRGYNEQFF.